This T cell receptor beta chain emerged from a study of T cell responses to AZD1222 COVID-19 vaccine. Overall study results and limits: Spike as a whole was targeted by vaccine-associated CD4 TCRs, dominant at 160-218 and 743-854. Breadth and depth of Spike-specific TCRs rose after two AZD1222 doses.

Sequencing used immunoSEQ multiplex PCR; TCRdb keeps in-frame clones, though not all of them. Of around 150,000 clones listed, 94% are singletons. Details on this clone: The antigen is not known.

Sample: peripheral blood, taken on day 0 of AZD1222 vaccination. This clonotype originated in an adult in good health.

DNA for the CDR3: TGTGCCATCAGAACCGGGACTAATACAGATACGCAGTATTTT. Encoded protein: CAIRTGTNTDTQYF. The chain links TRBV10-3 to TRBJ2-3; TRBD2 matches at 7 bases. CDR1 is ENHRY and CDR2 is SYGVKD in the germline V gene. V trimming: 6 bases; J trimming: 3 bases; junction bases outside the gene matches: 6. This CDR3 spans 14 amino acids.